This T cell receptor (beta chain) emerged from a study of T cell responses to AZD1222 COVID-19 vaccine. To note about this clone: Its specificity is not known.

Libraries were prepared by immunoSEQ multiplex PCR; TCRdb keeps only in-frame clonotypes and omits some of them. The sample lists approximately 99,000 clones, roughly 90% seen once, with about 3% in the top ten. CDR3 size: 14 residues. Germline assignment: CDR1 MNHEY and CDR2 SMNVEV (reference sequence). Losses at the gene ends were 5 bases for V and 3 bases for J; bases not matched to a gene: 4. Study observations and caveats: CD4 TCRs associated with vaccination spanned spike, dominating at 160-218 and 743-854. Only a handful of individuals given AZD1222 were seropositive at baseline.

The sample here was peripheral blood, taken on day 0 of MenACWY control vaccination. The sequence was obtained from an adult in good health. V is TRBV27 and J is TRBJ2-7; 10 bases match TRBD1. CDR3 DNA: TGTGCCAGCAGTGCCGGGACAGGGGACTACGAGCAGTACTTC. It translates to CASSAGTGDYEQYF.